This TCR beta chain was sequenced during a study of blood T cell repertoires in COVID-19. This CDR3 is 16 amino acids long. Germline CDR1 SGHRS, CDR2 YFSETQ. The V and J ends lost 3 bases and 5 bases respectively, with 18 bases between them. Some clones are missing from TCRdb's copy, which holds only in-frame ones; the method was immunoSEQ multiplex PCR. The sample gives 80,000 to 100,000 clones, roughly 90% of which show up once; around 1.5% is in the top ten. The specimen was peripheral blood. This TCR was sampled from a human donor with active COVID-19. The donor label of this sample is uncertain. The chain is built from TRBV5-1 and TRBJ2-1, with a tentative D call TRBD2 (6 bases). For the CDR3, the DNA is TGCGCCAGCAGCTCATACGGGAGCCGCTCTCACAATGAGCAGTTCTTC. Translated, it gives CASSSYGSRSHNEQFF.